The rows below give T cell receptor beta chains drawn from one sample of a study of long-term antiretroviral therapy in people with HIV. Assay used: immunoSEQ multiplex PCR; TCRdb lists only in-frame clones, some missing. The profile shows roughly 19,000 clones, 80% to 95% of them singletons. Sample: unsorted PBMCs, taken 4.4 years after starting antiretroviral therapy. The receptors shown here come from a woman aged 50 to 65 with HIV. CDR3s include the opening cysteine and the closing phenylalanine or tryptophan. D genes are given only for firm matches. A row's size may be missing; if present it is once, few, many or a size class.

D	J	V	size	length	CDR3	DNA
.	TRBJ2-7	TRBV4-2	.	13	CASSQDRSNEQYF	TGTGCCAGCAGCCAAGATAGGAGTAACGAGCAGTACTTC
.	TRBJ1-6	TRBV27	few	15	CASSLSGGFQQNLHF	TGTGCCAGCAGTTTATCTGGGGGCTTCCAGCAGAACCTCCACTTT
.	TRBJ1-2	TRBV18	.	18	CASSPPPTGAGGGYGYTF	TGTGCCAGCTCACCACCCCCGACCGGTGCGGGCGGGGGCTATGGCTACACCTTC
.	TRBJ2-2	TRBV5-1	.	16	CASRIDSPANTGELFF	TGCGCCAGCAGGATTGACAGCCCCGCGAACACCGGGGAGCTGTTTTTT
.	TRBJ2-3	TRBV2	.	13	CASSPGRADTQYF	TGTGCCAGCAGTCCTGGCCGGGCGGATACGCAGTATTTT
.	TRBJ2-3	TRBV7-6	.	16	CASSPITQASTDTQYF	TGTGCCAGCAGCCCCATCACCCAGGCTAGCACAGATACGCAGTATTTT
.	TRBJ1-5	TRBV2	.	13	CASSEVALDPQHF	TGTGCCAGCAGTGAAGTTGCGTTGGACCCCCAGCATTTT
.	TRBJ1-4	TRBV2	.	15	CASSEPQGRKEKLFF	TGTGCCAGCAGTGAGCCACAGGGTCGAAAAGAAAAACTGTTTTTT
.	TRBJ2-3	TRBV5-6	.	13	CASSFSRLGTQYF	TGTGCCAGCAGCTTTTCCCGGTTGGGTACGCAGTATTTT
.	TRBJ2-1	TRBV4-1	once	16	CASSQRPGLPNNEQFF	TGCGCCAGCAGCCAACGACCGGGACTGCCTAACAATGAGCAGTTCTTC
.	TRBJ2-7	TRBV19	.	14	CASSFKDSTYEQYF	TGTGCCAGTAGTTTCAAGGATTCCACCTACGAGCAGTACTTC
TRBD2	TRBJ2-3	TRBV25-1	.	16	CASRATSGGVADTQYF	TGTGCCAGCAGGGCGACTAGCGGGGGGGTGGCAGATACGCAGTATTTT
TRBD2	TRBJ2-2	TRBV6-5	once	16	CASSYRIAGGPGELFF	TGTGCCAGCAGTTACCGGATAGCGGGGGGGCCCGGGGAGCTGTTTTTT
.	TRBJ2-5	TRBV9	once	15	CASSETLDSQETQYF	TGTGCCAGCAGCGAAACCCTGGACTCCCAAGAGACCCAGTACTTC
.	TRBJ1-4	TRBV30	.	14	CAWSEVPGVEKLFF	TGTGCCTGGAGTGAGGTTCCGGGGGTTGAAAAACTGTTTTTT
.	TRBJ1-1	TRBV27	.	13	CASSHLREPEAFF	TGTGCCAGCAGTCACCTTCGGGAGCCCGAAGCTTTCTTT
.	TRBJ2-2	TRBV4-2	.	16	CASSPLLAIGTGELFF	TGTGCCAGCAGCCCCCTGTTGGCCATAGGGACCGGGGAGCTGTTTTTT
.	TRBJ2-5	TRBV20-1	.	11	CSARRSETQYF	TGCAGTGCTAGACGGTCAGAGACCCAGTACTTC
TRBD1	TRBJ1-2	TRBV29-1	.	14	CSAKPRDRDYGYTF	TGCAGCGCGAAACCCCGGGACAGGGACTATGGCTACACCTTC
.	TRBJ2-7	TRBV5-8	.	12	CASSRTYYEQYF	TGTGCCAGCAGCCGGACCTACTACGAGCAGTACTTC
TRBD2	TRBJ2-2	TRBV11-3	.	17	CASSLSGGGANTGELFF	TGTGCCAGCAGCTTGTCCGGGGGGGGAGCGAACACCGGGGAGCTGTTTTTT
.	TRBJ2-7	TRBV6-6	.	12	CASSLQGYEQYF	TGTGCCAGCAGCCTACAGGGCTACGAGCAGTACTTC
.	TRBJ2-7	TRBV5-6	.	12	CASSPGSGEQYF	TGTGCCAGCAGCCCAGGATCGGGCGAGCAGTACTTC
.	TRBJ1-1	TRBV16	.	14	CASSPGWRETEAFF	TGTGCCAGCAGTCCGGGGTGGAGGGAGACTGAAGCTTTCTTT
.	TRBJ2-2	TRBV7-9	.	17	CAVRDLRGTLNTGELFF	TGTGCCGTCCGGGATCTACGGGGAACCCTAAACACCGGGGAGCTGTTTTTT
TRBD2	TRBJ2-1	TRBV7-2	.	16	CASSLSTSGVKNEQFF	TGTGCCAGCAGCCTATCGACTAGCGGGGTTAAAAATGAGCAGTTCTTC
.	TRBJ1-1	TRBV18	.	15	CASSPRRSAGLEAFF	TGTGCCAGCTCACCAAGACGCAGTGCAGGGCTAGAGGCTTTCTTT
.	TRBJ1-1	TRBV6-5	.	16	CASSYTPHRQGTEAFF	TGTGCCAGCAGTTACACACCACACCGGCAGGGAACTGAAGCTTTCTTT
TRBD2	TRBJ2-7	TRBV9	.	15	CASSVEASGSYEQYF	TGTGCCAGCAGCGTAGAGGCTAGCGGCTCCTACGAGCAGTACTTC
TRBD2	TRBJ2-7	TRBV4-1	.	14	CASSFLAGSYEQYF	TGCGCCAGCAGCTTCCTAGCGGGGTCCTACGAGCAGTACTTC
.	TRBJ1-4	TRBV19	.	15	CASSIRKTTNEKLFF	TGTGCCAGTAGTATACGGAAAACAACTAATGAAAAACTGTTTTTT
TRBD1	TRBJ2-7	TRBV9	.	17	CASSVAPPGQGAYEQYF	TGTGCCAGCAGCGTAGCCCCCCCGGGACAGGGGGCCTACGAGCAGTACTTC
.	TRBJ2-5	TRBV9	once	15	CASSVEGAWTETQYF	TGTGCCAGCAGCGTAGAGGGCGCCTGGACGGAGACCCAGTACTTC
.	TRBJ2-7	TRBV5-8	.	13	CASSLAGSYEQYF	TGTGCCAGCAGCTTGGCAGGGAGCTACGAGCAGTACTTC
.	TRBJ1-1	TRBV10-2	.	14	CASGGSTPEDEAFF	TGCGCCAGCGGGGGGAGCACGCCGGAAGATGAAGCTTTCTTT
TRBD1	TRBJ1-4	TRBV7-2	.	13	CASSRTGAEKLFF	TGTGCCAGCAGCCGGACAGGGGCTGAAAAACTGTTTTTT
.	TRBJ2-1	TRBV4-3	once	13	CASSQELAGEQFF	TGCGCCAGCAGCCAAGAGTTGGCGGGTGAGCAGTTCTTC
TRBD2	TRBJ2-7	TRBV7-2	.	15	CASSLAGLAVYEQYF	TGTGCCAGCAGCTTAGCGGGACTAGCGGTATACGAGCAGTACTTC
TRBD2	TRBJ2-3	TRBV10-3	.	15	CAITGLAGTPDTQYF	TGTGCCATCACCGGACTAGCGGGGACCCCGGATACGCAGTATTTT
TRBD1	TRBJ1-2	TRBV6-5	.	15	CASSPQGTGVYGYTF	TGTGCCAGCAGTCCCCAAGGGACAGGAGTCTATGGCTACACCTTC
.	TRBJ2-5	TRBV4-3	.	16	CASSQDRAGSQETQYF	TGCGCCAGCAGCCAAGATAGGGCGGGGAGCCAAGAGACCCAGTACTTC
TRBD1	TRBJ1-6	TRBV6-5	.	14	CASSRDRDGSPLHF	TGTGCCAGCAGCCGCGACAGGGATGGTTCACCCCTCCACTTT
TRBD1	TRBJ1-1	TRBV27	.	15	CASSLPTGGNTEAFF	TGTGCCAGCAGTTTACCCACAGGGGGTAACACTGAAGCTTTCTTT
.	TRBJ2-5	TRBV6-5	.	15	CASTRIGAGRETQYF	TGTGCCAGCACTCGTATCGGGGCAGGGAGAGAGACCCAGTACTTC
.	TRBJ1-5	TRBV5-6	.	17	CASSFWGDFYSNQPQHF	TGTGCCAGCAGCTTCTGGGGGGATTTCTATAGCAATCAGCCCCAGCATTTT